This TCR beta chain emerged from a study of blood T cell repertoires in COVID-19. Generated by immunoSEQ multiplex PCR, the TCRdb table keeps only in-frame clones and is missing some. The sample has fewer than 80,000 clones; less than 85% are singletons. This CDR3 contains 15 residues. Germline V gene sequence: CDR1 LGHNT, CDR2 FRNRAP. The V gene end was trimmed by 6 bases and the J gene end by 3 bases; junction bases not matched to a gene: 7. The specimen was peripheral blood. The chain employs TRBV12-5 and TRBJ2-7, with TRBD1 identical over 11 bases. This clonotype was obtained from a man aged 50 to 59 with COVID-19, enrolled during active disease. CDR3 coding DNA: TGTGCTAGTGGGAGGGGACAGGGGGGAGGCTACGAGCAGTACTTC. This sequence encodes CASGRGQGGGYEQYF. The full variable domain, completed using reference TRBV12-5 and TRBJ2-7, is DARVTQTPRHKVTEMGQEVTMRCQPILGHNTVFWYRQTMMQGLELLAYFRNRAPLDDSGMPKDRFSAEMPDATLATLKIQPSEPRDSAVYFCASGRGQGGGYEQYFGPGTRLTVT.